Following are 11 T cell receptor beta chains from one sample sequenced in a study of cytomegalovirus exposure and HLA in healthy donors. Primers: 60 Vbeta forward and 13 Jbeta reverse. Generated by immunoSEQ multiplex PCR, the TCRdb table keeps only in-frame clones and is missing some. The sample records some 86,000 clones, roughly 70% being singletons. Material: PBMCs. These receptors all come from a man under 40 in good health and CMV-seronegative.

V is TRBV7-3 and J is TRBJ2-1; TRBD1 matches 8 bases. The length of the CDR3 is 15 residues. The germline CDR1 and CDR2 sequences are SGHTA and FQGTGA. The V gene end was trimmed by 5 bases and the J gene end by 4 bases; junction bases not matched to a gene: 7. The CDR3 is CASSPGQGNYNEQFF. CDR3 bases: TGTGCCAGCAGCCCAGGACAGGGTAATTACAATGAGCAGTTCTTC.

On this clone: The identical CDR3 is also encoded by other nucleotide sequences in the sample. The V gene is TRBV27, the J gene TRBJ1-1, with TRBD1 matching over 9 bases. CDR3 length equals 12 residues. J lost 7 bases, V lost 5 bases, and 2 bases had no gene match. Germline loops: CDR1 MNHEY, CDR2 SMNVEV (reference sequence). The CDR3 sequence: CASSPGQGEAFF. As DNA, the CDR3 is TGTGCCAGCAGTCCGGGACAGGGTGAAGCTTTCTTT.

The rearrangement links TRBV7-6 to TRBJ2-2; weak D call: TRBD1 (6 bases). CDR3 length equals 15 residues. CDR1 is SGHVS and CDR2 is FNYEAQ in the germline V gene. Trimming shortened V by 1 base and J by 7 bases, and 13 bases separated the two germline ends. CDR3 nucleotides: TGTGCCAGCAGCTTAGGCTGGGGGCGCGGCGGGGAGCTGTTTTTT. Its translation is CASSLGWGRGGELFF.

This clone was observed a single time. The rearrangement joins TRBV9 to TRBJ2-7, with D perhaps matching TRBD1 (7 bases). V shed 2 bases and J shed 1 base, with 19 bases lying between them. CDR1 is SGDLS, CDR2 YYNGEE, per germline. The CDR3 sequence is 17 residues long. The CDR3 DNA is TGTGCCAGCAGCGTCCGGGCAGGGGGGACATCTTCCTACGAGCAGTACTTC. Amino acids: CASSVRAGGTSSYEQYF.

This chain links TRBV6-5 with TRBJ1-2; TRBD1 matches at 7 bases. V lost 5 bases to trimming and J lost 4 bases; unmatched junction nucleotides: 4. This CDR3 comprises 13 residues. The germline CDR1 and CDR2 sequences are MNHEY and SVGAGI. The CDR3 region is CASSRGQIYGYTF. The CDR3 DNA is TGTGCCAGCAGTAGGGGACAGATCTATGGCTACACCTTC.

This clone was counted a few times. The DNA of the CDR3 is TGTGCCATACTCCCGGAGGGCTCTGGAAACACCATATATTTT. Protein sequence: CAILPEGSGNTIYF. The genes are TRBV10-3 and TRBJ1-3; D remains unclear. Per the germline V gene, CDR1 is ENHRY and CDR2 is SYGVKD. V shed 9 bases and J shed 0 bases, with 12 bases lying between them. CDR3 length: 14 amino acids.

The V and J genes are TRBV4-1 and TRBJ2-3; TRBD1 matches 8 bases. Germline-derived CDR1 and CDR2 are MGHRA and YSYEKL. This CDR3 has 15 amino acids. The V gene end was trimmed by 4 bases and the J gene end by 1 base; junction bases not matched to a gene: 4. The CDR3 DNA follows: TGCGCCAGCAGCCGCCTACAGGGGGGCACAGATACGCAGTATTTT. Translation gives CASSRLQGGTDTQYF.

V and J are TRBV6-6 and TRBJ1-4; the D is unclear. The germline V gene has CDR1 MNHNY and CDR2 SVGAGI (reference sequence). V gave up 2 bases and J gave up 8 bases, with 9 bases separating them. This CDR3 region has 13 residues. In DNA form, the CDR3 reads TGTGCCAGCAGTTACGGGCAGCTAGAAAAACTGTTTTTT. Translating it yields CASSYGQLEKLFF.

This clone was counted between two and nine times. V usage is TRBV19 and J usage is TRBJ2-1; tentative D call: TRBD2 (5 bases). The CDR3 extends over 17 amino acids. CDR1 and CDR2 (germline): LNHDA, SQIVND (reference sequence). The V gene lost 3 bases and the J gene lost 5 bases, with 20 bases spanning the gap. Written as DNA, the CDR3 is TGTGCCAGTAGTATGGGGAGAGTGCTTACATTCAACAATGAGCAGTTCTTC. It yields the protein CASSMGRVLTFNNEQFF.

The chain joins TRBV6-5 to TRBJ1-1; 10 nucleotides agree with TRBD1. The J segment lost 4 bases and the V segment lost 5 bases, leaving 7 bases of the junction unmatched. The CDR3 totals 15 residues. Germline V lookup: CDR1 MNHEY, CDR2 SVGAGI. The CDR3 is CASSTGTGESTEAFF. CDR3 nucleotides: TGTGCCAGCAGTACAGGGACAGGGGAGAGCACTGAAGCTTTCTTT.

The rearrangement uses TRBV5-1 and TRBJ2-3, with TRBD2 matching over 11 bases. The CDR3 loop spans 16 amino acids. Unmatched junction bases numbered 5, after V lost 0 bases and J lost 5 bases. Germline-derived CDR1 and CDR2 are SGHRS and YFSETQ. As DNA, the CDR3 is TGCGCCAGCAGCTTGGGCACTAGCGGGAGTGGAGATACGCAGTATTTT. Translation: CASSLGTSGSGDTQYF.